The next 24 T cell receptor beta chains were all read from a single sample in a study of blood T cell repertoires in COVID-19 (dated by TCRdb to 2019 to 2021). Library generation was performed with the immunoSEQ multiplex PCR assay. In its TCRdb copy, this immuneACCESS table keeps in-frame sequences only and misses some clones. Where compared with another copy, unresolved V genes explain less than half of these, and the others have no known cause. The sample profile shows 65,000 to 85,000 clones; roughly 78% of them were found once. The ten largest make up less than 5.5% of the sample. Material for sequencing was peripheral blood. These receptors were taken from a woman over 75 with active or convalescent COVID-19.

The chain uses TRBV2 and TRBJ1-2; the D is unclear. The germline V and J ends were trimmed by 6 bases and 4 bases, with 12 bases remaining between them. The CDR3 is 13 amino acids. CDR1 and CDR2 (germline): SNHLY, FYNNEI. DNA of the CDR3: TGTGCCAGCAGCGGGGTATTCAGCTATGGCTACACCTTC. Its translation: CASSGVFSYGYTF.

The V call is TRBV4-2, the J call TRBJ2-1, with 9 bases matching TRBD2. From germline, CDR1 is LGHNA and CDR2 YNFKEQ. The length of the CDR3 is 15 residues. Unmatched junction bases numbered 7, after V lost 7 bases and J lost 3 bases. In DNA form, the CDR3 reads TGTGCCAGCAACTTAGCGGGAGCTGTCTACAATGAGCAGTTCTTC. Translated, it gives CASNLAGAVYNEQFF.

The chain uses TRBV7-2 and TRBJ2-7; 9 bases line up with TRBD1. In germline, CDR1 is SGHTA, CDR2 FQGNSA. V lost 4 bases to trimming and J lost 0 bases; unmatched junction nucleotides: 10. The CDR3 is made up of 17 amino acids. The chain's CDR3 is CASSSPRTGASSYEQYF. The CDR3 DNA sequence: TGTGCCAGCAGCTCCCCTCGGACAGGGGCGAGCTCCTACGAGCAGTACTTC.

In its sample, this clone was seen a few times. The CDR3 here is CASSQIPLQGLNEKLFF. CDR3 in DNA: TGTGCCAGCAGTCAAATACCGCTCCAGGGGCTCAATGAAAAACTGTTTTTT. The chain combines TRBV6-2 or TRBV6-3 with TRBJ1-4; D might be TRBD1 (6 bases). Looked up from germline, CDR1 is MNHEY and CDR2 is SVGEGT. This CDR3 is built from 17 residues. Trimming stripped 5 bases from V and 5 bases from J, with 21 bases between.

The genes are TRBV7-9 and TRBJ2-7, with TRBD1 matching 8 bases. The germline V gene encodes CDR1 SEHNR and CDR2 FQNEAQ (reference sequence). The CDR3 has 14 residues. V dropped 6 bases and J dropped 9; count of bases not matched to a gene: 13. CDR3 in DNA: TGTGCCAGCAGACGGACAGGGAGTACCTATGGGCAGTACTTC. Translating it yields CASRRTGSTYGQYF.

The chain combines TRBV3-1 (or the pseudogene TRBV3-2) with TRBJ2-3; the match to TRBD1 covers 10 bases. Trimming removed 1 base from V and 5 bases from J; junction bases left unmatched: 3. Germline V gene sequence: CDR1 LGHDT, CDR2 YNNKEL (reference sequence). This CDR3 contains 15 residues. The CDR3 spells CASSQGTGGVDTQYF. In DNA form, the CDR3 reads TGTGCCAGCAGCCAAGGGACAGGGGGGGTAGATACGCAGTATTTT.

The V call is TRBV10-2, the J call TRBJ2-2; 11 nucleotides align to TRBD1. V lost 8 bases and J lost 5; bases outside the gene matches: 7. Germline lookup yields CDR1 WSHSY and CDR2 SAAADI. The CDR3 has 15 residues. In DNA form, the CDR3 reads TGCGCCAGCTCCCCGGACAGGGGGCGGACCGGGGAGCTGTTTTTT. It yields the protein CASSPDRGRTGELFF.

V gene TRBV9 combines with J gene TRBJ2-3; maybe TRBD1 (6 bases). From germline, CDR1 is SGDLS and CDR2 YYNGEE. Trimming removed 3 bases at V and 1 base at J, with 18 bases between. This CDR3 is built from 17 residues. This CDR3 reads CASSAAGAARGTDTQYF. CDR3 in DNA: TGTGCCAGCAGCGCGGCAGGGGCCGCAAGGGGCACAGATACGCAGTATTTT.

This chain connects TRBV7-9 to TRBJ1-2; D is undetermined. V gave up 3 bases and J gave up 6 bases, with 14 bases separating them. Germline V lookup: CDR1 SEHNR, CDR2 FQNEAQ (reference sequence). The CDR3 extends over 14 amino acids. CDR3: CASSLLSGSNGYTF. The CDR3 DNA follows: TGTGCCAGCAGCTTGCTTTCGGGGTCTAATGGCTACACCTTC. The variable domain in full, completed from reference TRBV7-9 and TRBJ1-2, reads DTGVSQNPRHKITKRGQNVTFRCDPISEHNRLYWYRQTLGQGPEFLTYFQNEAQLEKSRLLSDRFSAERPKGSFSTLEIQRTEQGDSAMYLCASSLLSGSNGYTFGSGTRLTVV.

The CDR3 coding sequence is TGTGCCAGCAGCAGGACTAGCGGAAACTACAATGAGCAGTTCTTC. Translated: CASSRTSGNYNEQFF. The chain combines TRBV5-8 with TRBJ2-1; 10 nucleotides line up with TRBD2. The CDR3 extends over 15 amino acids. The germline V gene encodes CDR1 SGHTS and CDR2 YDEGEE. The junction had 4 bases not matched to a gene; V was cut back by 4 bases and J by 3 bases.

The chain recombines TRBV5-1 with TRBJ1-2, with 9 bases identical to TRBD1. This CDR3 contains 15 residues. CDR1 is SGHRS, CDR2 YFSETQ, per germline. V shed 4 bases and J 3 bases; nucleotides not matched to a gene: 7. Here the CDR3 reads CASSPGTGPYYGYTF. The CDR3 DNA reads as TGCGCCAGCAGCCCCGGGACAGGGCCATACTATGGCTACACCTTC.

This sequence joins TRBV6-6 and TRBJ1-1, with 7 bases lining up with TRBD1. The germline gives CDR1 MNHNY, CDR2 SVGAGI (reference sequence). This CDR3 contains 15 residues. V dropped 10 bases and J dropped 1; count of bases not matched to a gene: 12. CDR3 amino acids: CATKSNRGANTEAFF. The DNA for the CDR3 is TGTGCCACCAAATCGAACAGGGGAGCGAACACTGAAGCTTTCTTT.

Regarding this clone: One end of the junction is discordant with germline, which a read error may explain. The rearrangement links TRBV2 to TRBJ2-3; TRBD2 is a possible D gene (6 bases). CDR1 is SNHLY, CDR2 FYNNEI, per germline. The CDR3 totals 12 residues. The chain's CDR3 is CASRVAVGTQYF. CDR3 coding DNA: TGTGCAAGCAGGGTAGCGGTGGGTACGCAGTATTTT.

The chain is built from TRBV18 and TRBJ2-7, with a possible D match to TRBD2 (5 bases). The ends were cut back, 5 bases at V and 3 bases at J, with 11 bases in the middle. Germline V gene lookup returns CDR1 KGHSH and CDR2 LQKENI. This CDR3 has 13 residues. The CDR3 DNA follows: TGTGCCAGCTCATTCGGGATTCTCTACGAGCAGTACTTC. The encoded protein is CASSFGILYEQYF.

V is TRBV4-3 and J is TRBJ2-1; 9 bases map to TRBD2. The trim removed 4 bases at V and 0 bases at J, leaving 10 bases unmatched. CDR3 length: 18 amino acids. Germline-derived CDR1 and CDR2 are LGHNA and YSLEER. The CDR3 nucleotides are TGCGCCAGCAGCCGAACCCTGTCTAGCGGGACCTCCTACAATGAGCAGTTCTTC. Amino acids: CASSRTLSSGTSYNEQFF.

This chain joins TRBV7-9 and TRBJ1-3; TRBD1 agrees at 9 bases. This CDR3 spans 16 amino acids. Germline CDR1 reads SEHNR; CDR2 reads FQNEAQ (reference sequence). With V trimmed by 5 bases and J by 2 bases, 7 bases remained unmatched. This CDR3 reads CASSRQGQGTGNTIYF. The CDR3 DNA sequence: TGTGCCAGCAGCCGTCAAGGACAGGGGACTGGAAACACCATATATTTT.

The chain combines TRBV5-4 with TRBJ1-4, with no clear D. Germline V lookup: CDR1 SGHNT, CDR2 YYREEE (reference sequence). CDR3 length equals 15 residues. Trimming cost V 5 bases and J 7 bases, with 18 bases left between them. The CDR3 DNA sequence: TGTGCCAGCAGTTCTGACGGGGAGGTTGGTGAAAAACTGTTTTTT. Translation: CASSSDGEVGEKLFF.

This clone was observed once. The chain couples TRBV11-2 to TRBJ2-7, with 7 bases identical to TRBD1. Unmatched junction bases numbered 13, after V lost 5 bases and J lost 3 bases. From germline, CDR1 is SGHAT and CDR2 FQNNGV. The CDR3 sequence is 16 residues long. The CDR3 here is CASSPTPRQGLYEQYF. CDR3 nucleotides: TGTGCCAGCAGCCCAACCCCACGACAGGGCCTCTACGAGCAGTACTTC.

J is TRBJ2-2 and V is TRBV28; a weak D match, TRBD2 (6 bases). V lost 4 bases to trimming and J lost 1 base, with 16 bases between them. This CDR3 is built from 17 residues. Germline CDR1 MDHEN, CDR2 SYDVKM. The CDR3 spells CASSYPTGVLNTGELFF. The CDR3, as DNA: TGTGCCAGCAGTTACCCCACGGGAGTCCTGAACACCGGGGAGCTGTTTTTT.

The genes are TRBV5-4 and TRBJ2-1; 14 bases agree with TRBD2. Trimming cost V 4 bases and J 3 bases; bases outside gene matches: 6. CDR1 is SGHNT and CDR2 is YYREEE in the germline V gene (reference sequence). The CDR3 totals 17 residues. CDR3 in amino acids: CASSPGLAGVLYNEQFF. The CDR3 nucleotides read TGTGCCAGCAGCCCGGGACTAGCGGGAGTGCTCTACAATGAGCAGTTCTTC.

CDR3 amino acids: CASSLTPSSNNEQFF. CDR3 in DNA: TGTGCCAGCAGCTTAACCCCTAGCAGCAACAATGAGCAGTTCTTC. The gene calls are TRBV7-3 and TRBJ2-1; tentative D call: TRBD2 (5 bases). The germline V and J ends were trimmed by 0 bases and 5 bases, with 11 bases remaining between them. Germline V gene lookup returns CDR1 SGHTA and CDR2 FQGTGA. The CDR3 is 15 amino acids.

The chain is built from TRBV5-1 and TRBJ2-1; D is unresolved. Germline V gene sequence: CDR1 SGHRS, CDR2 YFSETQ. Trimming left V 0 bases short and J 9 bases short, with 13 bases between. The CDR3 spans 14 residues. CDR3 protein: CASSLEWLVSEQFF. The CDR3 nucleotides read TGCGCCAGCAGCTTGGAATGGTTAGTGAGTGAGCAGTTCTTC.

This chain joins TRBV6-5 and TRBJ2-1; TRBD2 is a possible D gene (6 bases). CDR1 MNHEY and CDR2 SVGAGI come from the germline V gene. The V end lost 0 bases, the J end lost 4 bases, and 10 bases lay between the germline ends. The CDR3 is 15 amino acids. The CDR3 nucleotides are TGTGCCAGCAGTTACTCTTCGGGGGTATACAATGAGCAGTTCTTC. As protein: CASSYSSGVYNEQFF.

The sample holds a few counts of this clone. The CDR3 sequence: CASSPVAPGGGYEKLFF. In DNA, the CDR3 is TGTGCCAGCAGCCCAGTGGCCCCAGGGGGCGGTTATGAAAAACTGTTTTTT. The chain uses TRBV9 and TRBJ1-4, with 8 bases identical to TRBD1. The germline CDR1 and CDR2 sequences are SGDLS and YYNGEE. V dropped 4 bases and J dropped 6; count of bases not matched to a gene: 14. The length of the CDR3 is 17 residues. Using reference TRBV9 and TRBJ1-4 for the parts outside the CDR3, the full variable domain is DSGVTQTPKHLITATGQRVTLRCSPRSGDLSVYWYQQSLDQGLQFLIQYYNGEERAKGNILERFSAQQFPDLHSELNLSSLELGDSALYFCASSPVAPGGGYEKLFFGSGTQLSVL.